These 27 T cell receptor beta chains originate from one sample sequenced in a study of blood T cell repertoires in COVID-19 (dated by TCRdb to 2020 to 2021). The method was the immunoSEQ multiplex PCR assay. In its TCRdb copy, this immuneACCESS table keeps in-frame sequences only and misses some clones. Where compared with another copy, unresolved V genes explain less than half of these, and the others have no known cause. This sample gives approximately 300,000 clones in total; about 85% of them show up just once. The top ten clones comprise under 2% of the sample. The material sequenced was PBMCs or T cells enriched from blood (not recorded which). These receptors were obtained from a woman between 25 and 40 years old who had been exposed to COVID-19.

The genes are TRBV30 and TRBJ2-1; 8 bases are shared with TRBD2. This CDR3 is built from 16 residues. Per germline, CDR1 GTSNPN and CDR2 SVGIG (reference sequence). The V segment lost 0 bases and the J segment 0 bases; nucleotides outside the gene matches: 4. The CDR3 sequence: CAWSVRSGSSYNEQFF. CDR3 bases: TGTGCCTGGAGTGTACGGAGCGGGAGCTCCTACAATGAGCAGTTCTTC.

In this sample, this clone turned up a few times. CDR3 bases: TGTGCCAGTAGTATAGATCTTGCTAGCGGGGGCTACAATGAGCAGTTCTTC. Its translation is CASSIDLASGGYNEQFF. The chain combines TRBV19 with TRBJ2-1; 10 bases align to TRBD2. Losses at the gene ends were 0 bases for V and 3 bases for J; bases not matched to a gene: 5. The CDR3 totals 17 residues. Germline values: CDR1 LNHDA, CDR2 SQIVND (reference sequence).

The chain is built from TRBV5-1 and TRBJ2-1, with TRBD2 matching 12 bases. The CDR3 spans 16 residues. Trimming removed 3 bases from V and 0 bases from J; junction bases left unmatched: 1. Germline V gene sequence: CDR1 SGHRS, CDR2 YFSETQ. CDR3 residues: CASSSTSGGSYNEQFF. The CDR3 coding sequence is TGCGCCAGCAGCTCGACTAGCGGGGGCTCCTACAATGAGCAGTTCTTC. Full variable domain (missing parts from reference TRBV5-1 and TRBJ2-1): KAGVTQTPRYLIKTRGQQVTLSCSPISGHRSVSWYQQTPGQGLQFLFEYFSETQRNKGNFPGRFSGRQFSNSRSEMNVSTLELGDSALYLCASSSTSGGSYNEQFFGPGTRLTVL.

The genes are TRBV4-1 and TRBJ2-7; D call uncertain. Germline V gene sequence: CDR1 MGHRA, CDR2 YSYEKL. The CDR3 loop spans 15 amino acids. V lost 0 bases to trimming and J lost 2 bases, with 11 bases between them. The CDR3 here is CASSQEFAQAYEQYF. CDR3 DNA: TGCGCCAGCAGCCAAGAATTTGCACAAGCCTACGAGCAGTACTTC.

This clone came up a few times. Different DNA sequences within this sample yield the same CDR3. CDR3 DNA: TGCGCCAGCAGCTTGGATCGGAACACTGAAGCTTTCTTT. Translating it yields CASSLDRNTEAFF. The chain recombines TRBV5-1 with TRBJ1-1; D not certain. Per the germline V gene, CDR1 is SGHRS and CDR2 is YFSETQ. The CDR3 is made up of 13 amino acids. Between the trimmed V and J ends, which lost 0 bases and 1 base, there was a span of 4 bases.

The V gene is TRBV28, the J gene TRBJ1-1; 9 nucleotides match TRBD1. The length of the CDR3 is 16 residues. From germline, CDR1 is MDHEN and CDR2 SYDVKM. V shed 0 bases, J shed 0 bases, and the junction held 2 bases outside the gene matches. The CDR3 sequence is CASSLWGTGMNTEAFF. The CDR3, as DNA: TGTGCCAGCAGTTTATGGGGGACAGGGATGAACACTGAAGCTTTCTTT.

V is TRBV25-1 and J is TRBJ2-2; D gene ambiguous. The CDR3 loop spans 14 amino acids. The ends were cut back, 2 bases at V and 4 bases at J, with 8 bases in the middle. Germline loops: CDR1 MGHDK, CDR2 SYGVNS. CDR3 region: CASSEGSLTGELFF. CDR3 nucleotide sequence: TGTGCCAGCAGTGAAGGTAGTCTCACCGGGGAGCTGTTTTTT. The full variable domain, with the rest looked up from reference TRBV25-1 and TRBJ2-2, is EADIYQTPRYLVIGTGKKITLECSQTMGHDKMYWYQQDPGMELHLIHYSYGVNSTEKGDLSSESTVSRIRTEHFPLTLESARPSHTSQYLCASSEGSLTGELFFGEGSRLTVL.

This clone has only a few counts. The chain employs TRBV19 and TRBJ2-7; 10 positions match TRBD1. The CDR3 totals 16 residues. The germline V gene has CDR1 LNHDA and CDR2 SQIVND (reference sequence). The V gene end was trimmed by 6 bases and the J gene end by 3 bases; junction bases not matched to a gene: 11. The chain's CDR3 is CASSRNGQGGNYEQYF. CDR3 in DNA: TGTGCCAGTAGCAGAAACGGACAGGGGGGAAACTACGAGCAGTACTTC.

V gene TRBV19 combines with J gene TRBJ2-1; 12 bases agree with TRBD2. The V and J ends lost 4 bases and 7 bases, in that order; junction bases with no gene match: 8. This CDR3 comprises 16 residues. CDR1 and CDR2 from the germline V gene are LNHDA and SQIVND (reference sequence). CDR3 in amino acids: CASSKPASGRGNEQFF. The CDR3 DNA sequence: TGTGCCAGTAGTAAGCCCGCTAGCGGGAGGGGGAATGAGCAGTTCTTC.

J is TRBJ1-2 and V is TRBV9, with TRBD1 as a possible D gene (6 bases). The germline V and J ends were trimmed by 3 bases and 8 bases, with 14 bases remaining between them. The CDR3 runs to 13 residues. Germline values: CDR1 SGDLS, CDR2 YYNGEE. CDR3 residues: CASSAGGRLGYTF. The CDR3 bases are TGTGCCAGCAGCGCGGGGGGGCGACTAGGCTACACCTTC.

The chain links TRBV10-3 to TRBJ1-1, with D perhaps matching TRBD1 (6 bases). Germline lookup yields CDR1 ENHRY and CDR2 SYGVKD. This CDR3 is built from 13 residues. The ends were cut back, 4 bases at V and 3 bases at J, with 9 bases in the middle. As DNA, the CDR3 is TGTGCCATCAGTGGGGACATCGACACTGAAGCTTTCTTT. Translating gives CAISGDIDTEAFF.

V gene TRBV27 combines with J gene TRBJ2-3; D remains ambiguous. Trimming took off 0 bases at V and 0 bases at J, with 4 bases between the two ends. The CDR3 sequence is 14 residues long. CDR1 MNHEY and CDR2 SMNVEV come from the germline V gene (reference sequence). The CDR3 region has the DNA TGTGCCAGCAGTTTATCGAGGAGCACAGATACGCAGTATTTT. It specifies CASSLSRSTDTQYF.

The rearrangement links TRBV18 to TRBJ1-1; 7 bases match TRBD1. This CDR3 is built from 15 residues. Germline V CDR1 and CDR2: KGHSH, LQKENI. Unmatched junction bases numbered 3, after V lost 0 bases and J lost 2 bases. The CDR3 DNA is TGTGCCAGCTCACCACCGACAGGGAGAAACACTGAAGCTTTCTTT. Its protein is CASSPPTGRNTEAFF.

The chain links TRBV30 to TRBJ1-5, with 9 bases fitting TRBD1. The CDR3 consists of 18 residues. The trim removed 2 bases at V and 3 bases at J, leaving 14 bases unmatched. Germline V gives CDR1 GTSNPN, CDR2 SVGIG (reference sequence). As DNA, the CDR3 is TGTGCCTGGAGTACTAAAACCGGGACAGGGTGGACCAATCAGCCCCAGCATTTT. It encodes CAWSTKTGTGWTNQPQHF.

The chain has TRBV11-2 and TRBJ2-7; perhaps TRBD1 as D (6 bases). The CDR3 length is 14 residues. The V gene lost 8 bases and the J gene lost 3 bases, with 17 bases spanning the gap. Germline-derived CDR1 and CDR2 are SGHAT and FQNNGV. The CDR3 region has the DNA TGTGCCAGCCAAACGCCCGGACAGAACTACGAGCAGTACTTC. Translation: CASQTPGQNYEQYF.

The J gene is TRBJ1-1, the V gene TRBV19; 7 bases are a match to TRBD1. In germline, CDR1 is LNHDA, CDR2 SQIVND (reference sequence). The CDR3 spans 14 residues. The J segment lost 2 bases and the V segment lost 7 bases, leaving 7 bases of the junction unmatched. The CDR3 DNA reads TGTGCCAGTAAATACAGGGGCGATAACACTGAAGCTTTCTTT. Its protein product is CASKYRGDNTEAFF.

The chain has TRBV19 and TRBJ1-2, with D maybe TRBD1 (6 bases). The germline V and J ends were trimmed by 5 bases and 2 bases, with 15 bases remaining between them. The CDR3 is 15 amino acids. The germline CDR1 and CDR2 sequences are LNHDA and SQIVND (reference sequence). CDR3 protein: CASSSPGRGNYGYTF. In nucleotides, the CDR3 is TGTGCCAGTAGTTCCCCGGGAAGGGGGAACTATGGCTACACCTTC.

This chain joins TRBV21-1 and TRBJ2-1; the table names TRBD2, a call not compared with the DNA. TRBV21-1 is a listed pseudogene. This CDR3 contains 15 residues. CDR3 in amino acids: CASSQPGTAYNEQFF. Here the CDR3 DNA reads TGTGCCAGCAGCCAGCCGGGGACTGCCTACAATGAGCAGTTCTTC.

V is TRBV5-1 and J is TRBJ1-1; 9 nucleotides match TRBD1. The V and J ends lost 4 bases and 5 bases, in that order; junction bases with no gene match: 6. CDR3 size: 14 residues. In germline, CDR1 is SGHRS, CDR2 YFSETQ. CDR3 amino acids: CASSPGQGRTEAFF. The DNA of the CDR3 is TGCGCCAGCAGCCCGGGACAGGGTAGAACTGAAGCTTTCTTT.

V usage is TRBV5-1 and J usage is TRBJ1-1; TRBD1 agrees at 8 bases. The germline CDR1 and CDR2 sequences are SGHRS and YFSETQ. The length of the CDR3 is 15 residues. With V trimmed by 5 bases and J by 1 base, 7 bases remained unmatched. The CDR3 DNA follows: TGCGCCAGCAGGCGACAGGGGCAGGGGAACACTGAAGCTTTCTTT. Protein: CASRRQGQGNTEAFF.

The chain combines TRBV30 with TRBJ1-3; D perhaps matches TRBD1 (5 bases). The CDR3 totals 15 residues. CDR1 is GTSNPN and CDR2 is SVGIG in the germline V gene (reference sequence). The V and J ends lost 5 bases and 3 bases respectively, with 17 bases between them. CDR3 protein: CAWAPRSGGGNTIYF. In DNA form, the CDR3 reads TGTGCCTGGGCCCCCAGGTCCGGGGGTGGAAACACCATATATTTT.

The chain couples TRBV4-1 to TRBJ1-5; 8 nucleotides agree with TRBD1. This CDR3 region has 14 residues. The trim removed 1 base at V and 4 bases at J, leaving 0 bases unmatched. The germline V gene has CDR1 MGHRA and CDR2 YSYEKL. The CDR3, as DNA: TGCGCCAGCAGCCAAGGGACAGGGAATCAGCCCCAGCATTTT. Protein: CASSQGTGNQPQHF.

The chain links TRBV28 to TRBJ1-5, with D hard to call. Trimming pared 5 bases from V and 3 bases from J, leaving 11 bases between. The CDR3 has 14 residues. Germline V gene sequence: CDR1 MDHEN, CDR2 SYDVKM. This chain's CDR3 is CASSLLADNQPQHF. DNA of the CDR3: TGTGCCAGCAGTCTCCTCGCGGACAATCAGCCCCAGCATTTT.

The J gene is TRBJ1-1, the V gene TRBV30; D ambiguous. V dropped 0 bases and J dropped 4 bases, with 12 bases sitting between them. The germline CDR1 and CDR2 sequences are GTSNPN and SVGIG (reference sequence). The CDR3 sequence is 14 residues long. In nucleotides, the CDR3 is TGTGCCTGGAGTGTACTCGTTCGCGGCACTGAAGCTTTCTTT. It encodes CAWSVLVRGTEAFF. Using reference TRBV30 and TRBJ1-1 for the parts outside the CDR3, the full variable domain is SQTIHQWPATLVQPVGSPLSLECTVEGTSNPNLYWYRQAAGRGLQLLFYSVGIGQISSEVPQNLSASRPQDRQFILSSKKLLLSDSGFYLCAWSVLVRGTEAFFGQGTRLTVV.

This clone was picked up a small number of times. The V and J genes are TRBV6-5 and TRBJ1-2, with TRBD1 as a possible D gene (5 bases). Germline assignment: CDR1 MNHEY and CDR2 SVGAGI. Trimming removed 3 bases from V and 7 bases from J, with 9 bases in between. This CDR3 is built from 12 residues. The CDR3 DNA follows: TGTGCCAGCAGTTATGGGCAGGGTGGCTACACCTTC. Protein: CASSYGQGGYTF.

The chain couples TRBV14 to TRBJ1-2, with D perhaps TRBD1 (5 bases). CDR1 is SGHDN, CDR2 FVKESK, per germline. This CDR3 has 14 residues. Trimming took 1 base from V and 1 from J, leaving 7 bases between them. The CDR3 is CASSQGTLNYGYTF. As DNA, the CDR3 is TGTGCCAGCAGCCAAGGGACACTTAACTATGGCTACACCTTC.

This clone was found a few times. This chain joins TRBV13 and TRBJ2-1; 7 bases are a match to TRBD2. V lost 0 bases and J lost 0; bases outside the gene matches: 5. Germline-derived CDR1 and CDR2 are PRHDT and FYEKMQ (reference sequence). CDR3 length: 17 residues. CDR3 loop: CASSLGSGGSSYNEQFF. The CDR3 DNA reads TGTGCCAGCAGCTTAGGGTCGGGCGGGAGCTCCTACAATGAGCAGTTCTTC.